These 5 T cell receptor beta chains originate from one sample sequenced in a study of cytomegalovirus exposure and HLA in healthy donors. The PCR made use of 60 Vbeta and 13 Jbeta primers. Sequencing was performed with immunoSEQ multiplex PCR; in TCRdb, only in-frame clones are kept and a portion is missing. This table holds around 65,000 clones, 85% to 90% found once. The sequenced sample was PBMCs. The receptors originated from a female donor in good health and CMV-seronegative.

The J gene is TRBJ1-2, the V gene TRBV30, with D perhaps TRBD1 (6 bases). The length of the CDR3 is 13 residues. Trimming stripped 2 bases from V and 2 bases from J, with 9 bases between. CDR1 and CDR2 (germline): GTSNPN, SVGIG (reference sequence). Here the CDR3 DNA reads TGTGCCTGGAGTTTCGGGACAAACTATGGCTACACCTTC. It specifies CAWSFGTNYGYTF.

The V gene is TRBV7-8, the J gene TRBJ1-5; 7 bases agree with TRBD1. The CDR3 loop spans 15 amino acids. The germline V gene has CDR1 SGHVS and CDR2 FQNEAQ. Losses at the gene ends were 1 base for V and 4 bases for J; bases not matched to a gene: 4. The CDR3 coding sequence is TGTGCCAGCAGCTTAGAAGGGGGCTCGAATCAGCCCCAGCATTTT. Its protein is CASSLEGGSNQPQHF.

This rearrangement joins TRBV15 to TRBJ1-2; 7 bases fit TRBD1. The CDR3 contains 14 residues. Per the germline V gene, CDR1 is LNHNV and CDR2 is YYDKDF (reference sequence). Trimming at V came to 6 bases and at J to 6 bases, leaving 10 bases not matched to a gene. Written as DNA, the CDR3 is TGTGCCACCAGAAGCGAACAGGGGTTGGATGGCTACACCTTC. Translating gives CATRSEQGLDGYTF.

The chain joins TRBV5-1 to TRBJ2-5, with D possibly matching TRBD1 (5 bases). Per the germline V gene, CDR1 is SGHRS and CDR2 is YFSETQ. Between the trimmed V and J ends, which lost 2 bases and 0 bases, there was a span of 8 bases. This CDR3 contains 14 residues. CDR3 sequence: CASSFSTDQETQYF. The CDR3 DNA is TGCGCCAGCAGCTTTTCGACAGACCAAGAGACCCAGTACTTC.

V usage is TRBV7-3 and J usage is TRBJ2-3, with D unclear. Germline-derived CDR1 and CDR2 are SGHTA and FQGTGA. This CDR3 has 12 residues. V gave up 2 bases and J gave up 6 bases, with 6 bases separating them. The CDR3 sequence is CASSLAPDTQYF. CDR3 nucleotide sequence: TGTGCCAGCAGCTTAGCGCCGGATACGCAGTATTTT.